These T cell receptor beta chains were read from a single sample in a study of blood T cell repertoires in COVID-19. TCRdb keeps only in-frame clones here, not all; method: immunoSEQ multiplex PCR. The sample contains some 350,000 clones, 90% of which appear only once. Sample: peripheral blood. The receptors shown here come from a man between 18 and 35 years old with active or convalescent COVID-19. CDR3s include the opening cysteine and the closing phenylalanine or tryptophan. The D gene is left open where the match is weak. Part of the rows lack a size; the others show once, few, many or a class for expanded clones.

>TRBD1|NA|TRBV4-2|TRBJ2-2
TGTGCCAGCAGCCAATATACAGGGGCCCCGGGGGAGCTGTTTTTT
CASSQYTGAPGELFF
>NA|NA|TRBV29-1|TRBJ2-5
TGCAGCGTTTGTTTACTCCGGGGGGCAGAGACCCAGTACTTC
CSVCLLRGAETQYF
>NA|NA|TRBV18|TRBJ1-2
TGTGCCAGCTCACCACCCCCCCACGGGGATGGCTATGGCTACACCTTC
CASSPPPHGDGYGYTF
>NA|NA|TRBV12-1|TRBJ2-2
TGTGCCAGCAGCTTACAGCGGGAGAACACCGGGGAGCTGTTTTTT
CASSLQRENTGELFF
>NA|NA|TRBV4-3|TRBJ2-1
TGCGCCAGCAGCCAAGATGACCGCGGGGGCTGGGGAATCTTGAATGAGCAGTTCTTC
CASSQDDRGGWGILNEQFF
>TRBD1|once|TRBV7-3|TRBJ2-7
TGTGCCAGCAGCGCGGGACAGGGAGGGCACGAGCAGTACTTC
CASSAGQGGHEQYF
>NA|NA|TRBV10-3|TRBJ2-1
TGTGCCACCGGGACACATGAGCAGTTCTTC
CATGTHEQFF
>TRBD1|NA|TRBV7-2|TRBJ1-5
TGTGCCAGCAGCTTAAGCAGGGGGAGCAATCAGCCCCAGCATTTT
CASSLSRGSNQPQHF
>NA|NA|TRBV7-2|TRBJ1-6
TGTGCCAGCAGCCGGACAGAAAATTCACCCCTCCACTTT
CASSRTENSPLHF
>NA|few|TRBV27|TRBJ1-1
TGTGCCAGCAGGTGGGGGGTGAACACTGAAGCTTTCTTT
CASRWGVNTEAFF
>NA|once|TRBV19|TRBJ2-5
TGTGCCAGTAGTATAGATCCGACAGCCCAAGAGACCCAGTACTTC
CASSIDPTAQETQYF
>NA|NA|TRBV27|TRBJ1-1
TGTGCCAGCGGCCCTCGGGGGAGGGAGGGCACTGAAGCTTTCTTT
CASGPRGREGTEAFF
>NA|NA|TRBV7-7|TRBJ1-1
TGTGCCAGCAGCTTAGCCAGAAACACTGAAGCTTTCTTT
CASSLARNTEAFF
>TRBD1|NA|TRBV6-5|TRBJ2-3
TGTGCCAGCACCGGACAGGGTATTTTAGATACGCAGTATTTT
CASTGQGILDTQYF
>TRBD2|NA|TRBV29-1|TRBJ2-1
TGCAGCGTAGCGGGACTAGCGGGAGCGGTTTCCTACAATGAGCAGTTCTTC
CSVAGLAGAVSYNEQFF
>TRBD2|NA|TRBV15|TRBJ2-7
TGTGCCACCAGCAGTAGACCGGGGGGGGCCTACGAGCAGTACTTC
CATSSRPGGAYEQYF
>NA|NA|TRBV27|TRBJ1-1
TGTGCCAGCAGCCCTTCAAGCAGGGTAGTGAACACTGAAGCTTTCTTT
CASSPSSRVVNTEAFF
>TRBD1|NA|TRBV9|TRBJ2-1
TGTGCCAGCAGCCCCCGGACAGGGGGGACCCCGGAGCAGTTCTTC
CASSPRTGGTPEQFF
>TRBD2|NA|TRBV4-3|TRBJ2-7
TGCGCCAGCAGCCAACTAGCGGGAGGGAGGTACGAGCAGTACTTC
CASSQLAGGRYEQYF
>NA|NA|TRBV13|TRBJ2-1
TGTGCCAGCAGCTTAGGCCAGGTTTACTACAATGAGCAGTTCTTC
CASSLGQVYYNEQFF
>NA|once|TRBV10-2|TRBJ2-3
TGCGCCAGTCAGCCGGGAAGCTCCACAGATACGCAGTATTTT
CASQPGSSTDTQYF
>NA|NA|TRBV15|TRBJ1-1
TGTGCCACCTTAGGGCCGGGGGAAGCTTTCTTT
CATLGPGEAFF
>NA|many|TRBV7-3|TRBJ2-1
TGTGCCAGCAGCATAACGGCGGGGCCTAGCAATGAGCAGTTCTTC
CASSITAGPSNEQFF
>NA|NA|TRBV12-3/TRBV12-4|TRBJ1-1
TGTGCCAGCAGATCTAGGGGGGGAACTTTCTTT
CASRSRGGTFF
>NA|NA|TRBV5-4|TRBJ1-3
TGTGCCACCACGGGGAGCTCTGGAAACACCATATATTTT
CATTGSSGNTIYF
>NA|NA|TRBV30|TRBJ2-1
TGTGCCTGGAGTGTTCTTTCCTACAATGAGCAGTTCTTC
CAWSVLSYNEQFF
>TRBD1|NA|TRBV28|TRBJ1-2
TGTGCCAGCAGCCCCGACAGGGGGTTAAGCTACACCTTC
CASSPDRGLSYTF
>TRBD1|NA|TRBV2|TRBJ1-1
TGTGCCAACAGGGGGGCCACTGAAGCTTTCTTT
CANRGATEAFF
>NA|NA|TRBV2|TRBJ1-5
TGTGCCAGCAGGGGCCCTTCTCAGCCCCAGCATTTT
CASRGPSQPQHF
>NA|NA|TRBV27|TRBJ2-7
TGTGCCAGCAGTCATCGGGACATTCAGGAGCAGTACTTC
CASSHRDIQEQYF
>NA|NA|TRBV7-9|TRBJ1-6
TGTGCCAGCAGCTCCGGGATTGCGAATTCACCCCTCCACTTT
CASSSGIANSPLHF
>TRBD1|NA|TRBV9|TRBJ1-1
TGTGCCAGCAGCAGTGGGACAGGGGAGGGCACTGAAGCTTTCTTT
CASSSGTGEGTEAFF
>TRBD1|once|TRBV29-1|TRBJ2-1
TGCAGCGTCGACAGGGGGAGCTCCTACAATGAGCAGTTCTTC
CSVDRGSSYNEQFF
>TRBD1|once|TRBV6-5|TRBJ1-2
TGTGCCAGCAGTTACTCAGGGGGCCGCGACTATGGCTACACCTTC
CASSYSGGRDYGYTF
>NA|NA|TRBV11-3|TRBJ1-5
TGTGCCAGCAGCTTAGATCCCCCAAGTAGGGACAAGGGCAATCAGCCCCAGCATTTT
CASSLDPPSRDKGNQPQHF
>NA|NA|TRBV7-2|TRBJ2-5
TGTGCCAGCAGCTTAAGCGCCGAGACCCAGTACTTC
CASSLSAETQYF
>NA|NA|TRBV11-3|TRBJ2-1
TGTGCCAGCAGCTTAGGCTGGGGAGATGAGCAGTTCTTC
CASSLGWGDEQFF
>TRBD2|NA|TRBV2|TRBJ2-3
TGTGCCAGCCTCGGGGGGGCCACAGATACGCAGTATTTT
CASLGGATDTQYF
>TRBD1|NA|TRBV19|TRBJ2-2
TGTGCCAGTAGTCTACCCGGGACAGCGAACACCGGGGAGCTGTTTTTT
CASSLPGTANTGELFF
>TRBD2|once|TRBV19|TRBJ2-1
TGTGCCAGTAGTATTTCCTACGGGGGGGCCAAATACAATGAGCAGTTCTTC
CASSISYGGAKYNEQFF
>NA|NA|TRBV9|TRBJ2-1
TGTGCCAGCAGCGTAGAGAACAGGGTAAAAGGCAATGAGCAGTTCTTC
CASSVENRVKGNEQFF
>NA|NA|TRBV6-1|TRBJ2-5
TGTGCCAGCAGTGAAGATCGGGTTATGGAGACCCAGTACTTC
CASSEDRVMETQYF
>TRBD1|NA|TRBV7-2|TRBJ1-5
TGTGCCAGCAGCGCCCAGGGGGTCTTTAATCAGCCCCAGCATTTT
CASSAQGVFNQPQHF
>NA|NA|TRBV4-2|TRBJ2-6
TGTGCCAGCAGCTCCGTGAGGGACTCTGGGGCCAACGTCCTGACTTTC
CASSSVRDSGANVLTF
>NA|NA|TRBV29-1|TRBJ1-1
TGCAGTTTTTCTAGAGAAGCTTTCTTT
CSFSREAFF
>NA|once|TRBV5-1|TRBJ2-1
TGCGCCAGCAGCTTGGGAGACAGGATAGGAAATGAGCAGTTCTTC
CASSLGDRIGNEQFF
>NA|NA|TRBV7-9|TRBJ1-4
TGTGCCAGCAGCTTAAGACAGGCCGGGAATGAAAAACTGTTTTTT
CASSLRQAGNEKLFF
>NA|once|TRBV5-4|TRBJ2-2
TGTGCCAGCAGTACTCTGGTTACCGGGGAGCTGTTTTTT
CASSTLVTGELFF
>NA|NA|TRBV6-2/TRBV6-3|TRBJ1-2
TGTGCCAGCAGCTATGAAGGGGGATCGAGCAGCTACACCTTC
CASSYEGGSSSYTF
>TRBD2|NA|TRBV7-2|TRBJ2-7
TGTGCCAGCAGCTCCAGCGGGAGGGCCGGCGTCTCCGAGCAGTACTTC
CASSSSGRAGVSEQYF